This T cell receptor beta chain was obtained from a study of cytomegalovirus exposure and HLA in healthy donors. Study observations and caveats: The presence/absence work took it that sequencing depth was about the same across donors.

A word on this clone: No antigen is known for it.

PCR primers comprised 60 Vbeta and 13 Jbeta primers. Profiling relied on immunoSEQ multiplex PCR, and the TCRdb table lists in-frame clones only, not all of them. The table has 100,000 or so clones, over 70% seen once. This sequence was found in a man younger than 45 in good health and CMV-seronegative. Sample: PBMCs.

CDR3 in amino acids: CASSSGLKDTQYF. CDR3 coding DNA: TGTGCCAGCAGCTCAGGACTAAAAGATACGCAGTATTTT. V is TRBV7-8 and J is TRBJ2-3; possible D gene TRBD2, 6 bases. Germline lookup yields CDR1 SGHVS and CDR2 FQNEAQ. The CDR3 runs 13 residues. V dropped 4 bases and J dropped 5 bases, with 10 bases sitting between them.